In its sample, the clone carrying this TCR beta chain was seen many times. This sample stems from a study of neurological immune-mediated disorders. TCRdb passed the 5' RACE reads through MiXCR, listing each CDR3 protein once. The sample yields 70,000 to 90,000 distinct CDR3 sequences, approximately 5% seen once. CDR1 and CDR2 from the germline V gene are MNHEY and SVGAGI. V was clipped by 6 bases and J by 7 bases, with 15 bases between them. This CDR3 has 14 residues. This receptor was obtained from a woman aged 25-40 years with multiple sclerosis. The rearrangement uses TRBV6-5 and TRBJ2-2, with D possibly matching TRBD1 (6 bases). The sequencing input was PBMCs. CDR3 nucleotide sequence: TGTGCCAGCAGGCCGGACAGCCTGTTCGGGGAGCTGTTTTTT. It codes for CASRPDSLFGELFF.